The entry below describes one T cell receptor (beta chain). The CDR3 has 15 amino acids. Germline V lookup: CDR1 MNHEY, CDR2 SVGAGI. The germline V and J ends were trimmed by 0 bases and 0 bases, with 6 bases remaining between them. The sample comes from a study of blood T cell repertoires in COVID-19. Study context: Both acute and convalescent COVID-19 samples were obtained from the United States, Italy and Spain. Sources were T cells, B-cell-depleted T cells, or PBMCs; the material itself was cDNA or gDNA.

How the authors handled the data: Cell counts per sample came from amplifying reference gene primers. Assay: immunoSEQ multiplex PCR; the TCRdb copy retains only in-frame clones and omits some. V and J calls and clone size are given by that table; D and trimming were obtained from the DNA. The repertoire has 250,000 to 300,000 clones, roughly nine tenths of them found once; the top ten carry over 2%. The origin of this receptor is a woman aged 50 to 65 who had recovered from COVID-19. This rearrangement joins TRBV6-5 to TRBJ1-3; D remains unclear. Sequencing input: peripheral blood. The CDR3: CASSYSSNSGNTIYF. DNA for the CDR3: TGTGCCAGCAGTTACTCCTCTAACTCTGGAAACACCATATATTTT.